Listed here are 14 T cell receptor beta chains from one sample, sequenced in a study of tissue T cells after allogeneic stem cell transplantation. Profiling relied on immunoSEQ multiplex PCR, and the TCRdb table lists in-frame clones only, not all of them. Of 20,000 to 25,000 clones in the sample, 69% were seen once. What was sequenced was blood. These receptors all stem from a female BALB/c mouse in good health. The strain bears MHC haplotype H2-d.

As for this clone: Here the gene names and germline are mouse. The read ends 1 residue shy of where the CDR3 ends; the end is completed using the germline J gene. The V and J genes are TRBV20 and TRBJ1-1, with a possible D match to TRBD1 (5 bases). The CDR3 totals 11 residues. The germline V and J ends were trimmed by 6 bases and 0 bases, with 5 bases remaining between them. Germline CDR1 is GFQATS and CDR2 is STVNSAI. CDR3 residues: CGAGANTEVFF. The sequenced CDR3 bases are TGTGGTGCGGGGGCAAACACAGAAGTCTTC.

With regard to this clone: All gene names here are mouse names. The sequence runs out 1 residue before the end of the CDR3; the remainder is reconstructed from the germline J gene. The rearrangement uses TRBV5 and TRBJ2-5, with 10 nucleotides matching TRBD1. With 1 base clipped from V and 8 bases from J, the junction kept 6 bases outside the gene matches. CDR3 size: 15 residues. CDR1 and CDR2 from the germline V gene are LGHNA and YNLKQL (reference sequence). CDR3 amino acids: CASSQAGTGDGTQYF. CDR3 bases read: TGTGCCAGCAGCCAAGCCGGGACAGGGGATGGCACCCAGTAC.

Comment on this clone: Gene names and germline refer to mouse. The CDR3 end is not reached by the read, which stops 1 residue before it; the germline J gene fills it in. J is TRBJ1-4 and V is TRBV5, with 10 bases aligning to TRBD1. Germline V gene sequence: CDR1 LGHNA, CDR2 YNLKQL (reference sequence). The CDR3 has 15 amino acids. Trimming cost V 4 bases and J 4 bases; bases outside gene matches: 3. The CDR3 loop reads CASSPGQGGNERLFF. Incomplete CDR3 DNA: TGTGCCAGCAGCCCCGGACAGGGGGGCAACGAAAGATTATTT.

With regard to this clone: Germline and genes: mouse. The read falls 1 residue short of the CDR3 end, and the missing part is taken from the germline J gene. The V and J genes are TRBV30 and TRBJ2-7, with D tentatively TRBD1 (7 bases). CDR3 length: 14 amino acids. Trimming cost V 3 bases and J 0 bases, with 12 bases left between them. Germline-derived CDR1 and CDR2 are SQVVS and ANEGSEA. The sequenced CDR3 bases are TGTAGTTCTAGTGGGGGACAGAGCTCCTATGAACAGTAC. Encoded protein: CSSSGGQSSYEQY. The whole CDR3 is CSSSGGQSSYEQYF.

A remark on this clone: Gene labels here are mouse ones. The read ends 1 residue early relative to the CDR3; the germline J gene fills the gap. V and J are TRBV4 and TRBJ2-4; 10 positions match TRBD2. Per the germline V gene, CDR1 is LGHDT and CDR2 is YNNKQL (reference sequence). The V segment lost 7 bases and the J segment 5 bases; nucleotides outside the gene matches: 3. CDR3 length equals 13 residues. The CDR3: CASTWGGGNTLYF. The sequenced part of the CDR3 DNA is TGTGCCAGCACCTGGGGGGGCGGAAACACCTTGTAC.

A word on this clone: Each gene name is a mouse one. The read finishes 1 residue shy of the CDR3 end, and the germline J gene is used to complete it. This rearrangement joins TRBV19 to TRBJ2-3, with TRBD1 matching over 12 bases. The CDR3 is 16 residues long. Trimming removed 6 bases from V and 2 bases from J; junction bases left unmatched: 7. Germline V gene lookup returns CDR1 FNHDT and CDR2 SITEND (reference sequence). CDR3 DNA, as far as it was read: TGTGCCAGCACCTCCGGGACAGGGGGCTATGCAGAAACGCTGTAT. It codes for CASTSGTGGYAETLY. The whole CDR3 region reads CASTSGTGGYAETLYF.

To note about this clone: Genes and germline are mouse. The read terminates 1 residue ahead of where the CDR3 ends, so the germline J gene completes it. Other DNA sequences from this sample encode an identical CDR3 as well. This chain links TRBV19 with TRBJ1-1; D unclear. Germline values: CDR1 FNHDT, CDR2 SITEND (reference sequence). The length of the CDR3 is 12 residues. V lost 2 bases to trimming and J lost 3 bases, with 5 bases between them. CDR3 DNA, as far as it was read: TGTGCCAGCAGTATCCAGTACACAGAAGTCTTC. Translation gives CASSIQYTEVF. From start to end, the CDR3 is CASSIQYTEVFF.

Details on this clone: Gene names refer to mouse genes. Sequencing ends 1 residue short of the CDR3 end; the germline J gene provides the rest. V is TRBV5 and J is TRBJ1-1, with a weak D call TRBD1 (6 bases). CDR1 and CDR2 (germline): LGHNA, YNLKQL (reference sequence). V was shortened by 0 bases and J by 0 bases, with 11 bases between the two germline ends. This CDR3 has 16 residues. The CDR3 spells CASSQEWGAANTEVFF. CDR3 DNA, as far as it was read: TGTGCCAGCAGCCAAGAATGGGGGGCTGCAAACACAGAAGTCTTC.

Remarks on this clone: Gene names follow the mouse nomenclature. The read comes to an end 1 residue before the CDR3 does, leaving the germline J gene to fill in the end. The rearrangement uses TRBV20 and TRBJ1-1; D is possibly TRBD1 (5 bases). V shed 7 bases and J shed 3 bases, with 9 bases lying between them. There are 11 residues in the CDR3. Germline V gene data show CDR1 as GFQATS and CDR2 as STVNSAI. The sequenced CDR3 bases are TGTGGTGTAGGACAATACACAGAAGTCTTC. Protein product: CGVGQYTEVF. The whole CDR3 region reads CGVGQYTEVFF.

To note about this clone: These gene names are mouse names. The read halts 1 residue ahead of the CDR3 end, with the missing end drawn from the germline J gene. The V gene is TRBV2, the J gene TRBJ1-1; tentatively, D is TRBD1 (6 bases). This CDR3 is 12 amino acids long. Between the trimmed V and J ends, which lost 3 bases and 7 bases, there was a span of 9 bases. Germline CDR1 reads LGHNA; CDR2 reads YSYQKL. CDR3 DNA, as far as it was read: TGTGCCAGCAGCCACCGGGACAAAGAAGTCTTC. It codes for CASSHRDKEVF. The full CDR3 sequence reads CASSHRDKEVFF.

Turning to this clone: The genes are named according to mouse. The observed sequence ends 1 residue before the CDR3 terminus, with the missing tail filled in from the germline J gene. The genes are TRBV31 and TRBJ2-1; TRBD2 matches at 10 bases. The V segment lost 0 bases and the J segment 4 bases; nucleotides outside the gene matches: 3. Looked up from germline, CDR1 is GKSSPN and CDR2 is SITVG. The CDR3 has 15 residues. The sequenced part of the CDR3 DNA is TGTGCCTGGAGTCTTCTGGGGGGGCTTTATGCTGAGCAGTTC. Amino acids: CAWSLLGGLYAEQF. The full-length CDR3 reads as CAWSLLGGLYAEQFF.

Turning to this clone: The gene symbols are mouse symbols. The CDR3 goes on 1 residue after the read ends, and that part is filled in from the germline J gene. The gene calls are TRBV16 and TRBJ2-5; perhaps D is TRBD1 or TRBD2 (5 bases each). The V gene lost 4 bases and the J gene lost 3 bases, with 5 bases spanning the gap. The CDR3 consists of 12 residues. Looked up from germline, CDR1 is SGHSA and CDR2 is FRNQAP. Incomplete CDR3 DNA: TGTGCAAGCAGCTGGGGGCAAGACACCCAGTAC. Translation gives CASSWGQDTQY. The whole CDR3 region reads CASSWGQDTQYF.

Details on this clone: Genes and germline come from the mouse. The read falls 1 residue short of the CDR3 end, and the missing part is taken from the germline J gene. The chain combines TRBV13-1 with TRBJ2-2; 9 nucleotides align to TRBD1. Germline CDR1 is NSHNY and CDR2 is SYGAGN. V lost 3 bases and J lost 2; bases outside the gene matches: 2. The CDR3 has 15 residues. CDR3 in amino acids: CASSGTGVNTGQLYF. The part of the CDR3 DNA that was read is TGTGCCAGCAGTGGGACAGGGGTTAACACCGGGCAGCTCTAC.

Notes on this clone: Gene and germline names: mouse. The read stops 1 residue short of the end of the CDR3; the missing end is completed from the germline J gene. V is TRBV5 and J is TRBJ2-5; 12 bases are a match to TRBD2. V lost 2 bases to trimming and J lost 2 bases; unmatched junction nucleotides: 5. Per germline, CDR1 LGHNA and CDR2 YNLKQL (reference sequence). CDR3 length: 17 residues. The CDR3 bases that were read are TGTGCCAGCAGCCAAAGACTGGGGGGGCGCTCCCAAGACACCCAGTAC. Translated, it gives CASSQRLGGRSQDTQY. The full CDR3 reads CASSQRLGGRSQDTQYF.